The 30 T cell receptor beta chains in this list originate from one sample, sequenced in a study of cytomegalovirus exposure and HLA in healthy donors. Researchers ran the PCR with 60 Vbeta and 13 Jbeta primers. Only in-frame clones appear in the TCRdb table, and some are missing; sequencing was by immunoSEQ multiplex PCR. Here the sample spans about 62,000 clones, roughly 80% being singletons. Sequencing was carried out using PBMCs. These receptors were taken from a woman younger than 45 in good health and CMV-seronegative.

A few counts support this clone. The CDR3 reads CASSVSLAGGTRTDTQYF. CDR3 nucleotide sequence: TGTGCCAGCAGCGTGAGTCTAGCGGGGGGCACTAGGACAGATACGCAGTATTTT. The chain joins TRBV9 to TRBJ2-3; TRBD2 matches at 11 bases. Germline-derived CDR1 and CDR2 are SGDLS and YYNGEE. This CDR3 comprises 18 residues. Trimming at V came to 2 bases and at J to 3 bases, leaving 11 bases not matched to a gene.

The CDR3 sequence is CASTLRLGNTEAFF. The CDR3 region has the DNA TGTGCCAGCACCCTGAGGTTGGGTAACACTGAAGCTTTCTTT. The chain links TRBV6-6 to TRBJ1-1, with D unclear. The germline V gene encodes CDR1 MNHNY and CDR2 SVGAGI (reference sequence). This CDR3 contains 14 residues. The V end lost 7 bases, the J end lost 2 bases, and 14 bases lay between the germline ends.

The chain couples TRBV5-1 to TRBJ2-5; D is perhaps TRBD2 (6 bases). CDR3 length: 16 amino acids. V lost 4 bases and J 1 base, leaving 17 bases between the germline ends. Germline V gene data show CDR1 as SGHRS and CDR2 as YFSETQ. This chain's CDR3 is CASSIVPGSPQETQYF. The CDR3 bases are TGCGCCAGCAGCATAGTTCCCGGGAGCCCCCAAGAGACCCAGTACTTC.

The chain joins TRBV6-1 to TRBJ1-5; D is uncertain. V dropped 2 bases and J dropped 7 bases, with 9 bases sitting between them. The CDR3 spans 13 residues. Germline V gene sequence: CDR1 MNHNS, CDR2 SASEGT. CDR3 loop: CASSEWGDQPQHF. CDR3 sequence (DNA): TGTGCCAGCAGTGAATGGGGAGACCAGCCCCAGCATTTT.

The chain couples TRBV4-3 to TRBJ1-6, with D uncertain. The CDR3 extends over 15 amino acids. The germline V and J ends were trimmed by 2 bases and 6 bases, with 11 bases remaining between them. Germline values: CDR1 LGHNA, CDR2 YSLEER. CDR3 DNA: TGCGCCAGCAGCCAACTGTACACCTTTAATTCACCCCTCCACTTT. Amino acid sequence: CASSQLYTFNSPLHF.

This clone has only one observation. This chain connects TRBV19 to TRBJ2-3, with 10 bases aligning to TRBD2. CDR1 is LNHDA, CDR2 SQIVND, per germline (reference sequence). The CDR3 runs to 12 residues. The J segment lost 8 bases and the V segment lost 9 bases, leaving 5 bases of the junction unmatched. The CDR3 protein is CASSSGGVTQYF. The CDR3 DNA reads TGTGCCAGCTCCAGCGGGGGGGTTACGCAGTATTTT.

The chain recombines TRBV7-9 with TRBJ1-6, with D perhaps TRBD1 (6 bases). Germline V gene sequence: CDR1 SEHNR, CDR2 FQNEAQ (reference sequence). CDR3 length: 15 amino acids. Trimming took 5 bases from V and 5 from J, leaving 13 bases between them. The CDR3 nucleotides read TGTGCCAGCAGCCGTTTGGGACAAAATAATTCACCCCTCCACTTT. Translation gives CASSRLGQNNSPLHF.

The rearrangement links TRBV5-1 to TRBJ2-3, with TRBD2 matching over 11 bases. The CDR3 sequence is 18 residues long. The J segment lost 2 bases and the V segment lost 1 base, leaving 9 bases of the junction unmatched. Germline CDR1 is SGHRS and CDR2 is YFSETQ. The CDR3 bases are TGCGCCAGCAGCTTGAAGAGGCTAGCGGGGGGTGACACAGATACGCAGTATTTT. Its protein is CASSLKRLAGGDTDTQYF.

V usage is TRBV10-2 and J usage is TRBJ1-1; D is possibly TRBD1 (5 bases). Germline values: CDR1 WSHSY, CDR2 SAAADI. The CDR3 loop spans 13 amino acids. The V end was cut by 8 bases, the J end by 1 base, with 11 bases between. For the CDR3, the DNA is TGCGCCAGCCGTGGGGGGGGGAACACTGAAGCTTTCTTT. Amino acid sequence: CASRGGGNTEAFF.

The chain combines TRBV2 with TRBJ1-2; 8 bases agree with TRBD1. Trimming cost V 4 bases and J 9 bases; bases outside gene matches: 10. Germline V gene sequence: CDR1 SNHLY, CDR2 FYNNEI. This CDR3 comprises 14 residues. The CDR3 DNA reads TGTGCCAGCAGTGTGGACAGGGATCCCCCTCGCTACACCTTC. As protein: CASSVDRDPPRYTF.

V usage is TRBV5-5 and J usage is TRBJ1-3; weak D call: TRBD1 (5 bases). This CDR3 region has 14 residues. Germline CDR1 SGHKS, CDR2 YYEKEE (reference sequence). V was trimmed by 5 bases and J by 0 bases, leaving 9 bases between them. CDR3 nucleotides: TGTGCCAGCAGAGTACAGGCCTCTGGAAACACCATATATTTT. Encoded protein: CASRVQASGNTIYF.

V and J are TRBV19 and TRBJ2-1; 10 bases fit TRBD2. Germline V gene sequence: CDR1 LNHDA, CDR2 SQIVND (reference sequence). The V and J ends lost 0 bases and 13 bases, in that order; junction bases with no gene match: 3. This CDR3 is built from 13 residues. In nucleotides, the CDR3 is TGTGCCAGTAGTATAGATCCTAGCGGGGGCCAGTTCTTC. Residues: CASSIDPSGGQFF.

The chain has TRBV19 and TRBJ1-1, with unresolved D. The CDR3 is 16 amino acids. The V gene lost 10 bases and the J gene lost 1 base, with 22 bases spanning the gap. Germline CDR1 reads LNHDA; CDR2 reads SQIVND (reference sequence). The CDR3 protein is CATAGLLKAENTEAFF. The CDR3 DNA reads as TGTGCCACCGCGGGTCTCTTAAAGGCCGAGAACACTGAAGCTTTCTTT.

CDR3 in amino acids: CAWNQQPWISPLHF. The CDR3 nucleotides read TGTGCCTGGAATCAACAGCCATGGATTTCACCCCTCCACTTT. This chain uses TRBV30 with TRBJ1-6; D remains ambiguous. This CDR3 comprises 14 residues. In germline, CDR1 is GTSNPN, CDR2 SVGIG (reference sequence). V shed 4 bases and J shed 9 bases, with 16 bases lying between them.

The genes are TRBV9 and TRBJ1-1; D unresolved. The V end was cut by 0 bases, the J end by 2 bases, with 5 bases between. The CDR3 has 13 residues. CDR1 is SGDLS and CDR2 is YYNGEE in the germline V gene. CDR3 residues: CASSVDTNTEAFF. In DNA, the CDR3 is TGTGCCAGCAGCGTAGACACAAACACTGAAGCTTTCTTT.

The chain is built from TRBV28 and TRBJ1-1; TRBD1 is a possible D gene (5 bases). Germline CDR1 is MDHEN and CDR2 is SYDVKM. Deletions cut 3 bases from V and 1 base from J, with 15 bases between. The CDR3 spans 16 residues. The CDR3 sequence: CASSFRARAGNTEAFF. In DNA form, the CDR3 reads TGTGCCAGCAGTTTTAGGGCCAGGGCTGGGAACACTGAAGCTTTCTTT. Combining the CDR3 with reference TRBV28 and TRBJ1-1 gives the whole variable domain DVKVTQSSRYLVKRTGEKVFLECVQDMDHENMFWYRQDPGLGLRLIYFSYDVKMKEKGDIPEGYSVSREKKERFSLILESASTNQTSMYLCASSFRARAGNTEAFFGQGTRLTVV.

This clone has just one count. The chain recombines TRBV28 with TRBJ2-7, with D possibly being TRBD1 (5 bases). Germline CDR1 reads MDHEN; CDR2 reads SYDVKM. This CDR3 has 12 residues. V shed 10 bases and J shed 3 bases, with 13 bases lying between them. The CDR3 DNA reads TGTGCCACGCAGGGTAACAACTACGAGCAGTACTTC. This encodes CATQGNNYEQYF.

The V and J genes are TRBV23-1 and TRBJ2-7; 8 bases map to TRBD1. TRBV23-1 is reported as an ORF; its role is uncertain. V gave up 9 bases and J gave up 3 bases; unmatched junction bases: 4. There are 12 residues in the CDR3. The CDR3 DNA is TGCGCCAGAAACAGGGGGTACTACGAGCAGTACTTC. Translated: CARNRGYYEQYF.

The chain is built from TRBV10-1 and TRBJ1-1, with 7 bases identical to TRBD1. V trimming: 8 bases; J trimming: 0 bases; junction bases outside the gene matches: 3. Looked up from germline, CDR1 is WNHNN and CDR2 is SYGVQD (reference sequence). The CDR3 totals 13 residues. The CDR3 reads CASRQGLNTEAFF. DNA of the CDR3: TGCGCCAGCCGACAGGGCTTGAACACTGAAGCTTTCTTT.

This chain uses TRBV19 with TRBJ1-2; D might be TRBD1 (6 bases). The V and J ends lost 7 bases and 4 bases respectively, with 19 bases between them. Germline CDR1 LNHDA, CDR2 SQIVND (reference sequence). This CDR3 spans 15 amino acids. CDR3: CASTLVQGSSYGYTF. CDR3 in DNA: TGTGCCAGTACCCTAGTACAGGGATCCTCCTATGGCTACACCTTC.

The chain combines TRBV25-1 with TRBJ2-7, with D perhaps matching TRBD1 (5 bases). CDR3 size: 13 residues. CDR1 MGHDK and CDR2 SYGVNS come from the germline V gene. The V and J ends lost 0 bases and 12 bases respectively, with 15 bases between them. CDR3 sequence: CASSEYIGAGSYF. CDR3 nucleotide sequence: TGTGCCAGCAGTGAATATATAGGGGCAGGGTCGTACTTC.

The chain carries TRBV6-4 and TRBJ2-3, with TRBD2 matching over 7 bases. The CDR3 is made up of 13 amino acids. V lost 6 bases to trimming and J lost 2 bases; unmatched junction nucleotides: 2. Germline V gene lookup returns CDR1 MRHNA and CDR2 SNTAGT. The CDR3 region has the DNA TGTGCCAGCAGCCGGGGGGACACAGATACGCAGTATTTT. Translated: CASSRGDTDTQYF.

V usage is TRBV4-3 and J usage is TRBJ2-1; 11 bases map to TRBD2. The J segment lost 3 bases and the V segment lost 3 bases, leaving 4 bases of the junction unmatched. This CDR3 region has 16 residues. Germline-derived CDR1 and CDR2 are LGHNA and YSLEER. The DNA of the CDR3 is TGCGCCAGCAGCCATGCCGGGACTAGCGGCTACAATGAGCAGTTCTTC. It is translated as CASSHAGTSGYNEQFF.

The chain is built from TRBV5-1 and TRBJ1-2, with D possibly matching TRBD1 (6 bases). V was cut by 1 base and J by 4 bases, with 23 bases left in between. Germline loops: CDR1 SGHRS, CDR2 YFSETQ. The CDR3 sequence is 18 residues long. CDR3: CASSLCFRTERACYGYTF. In DNA, the CDR3 is TGCGCCAGCAGCTTGTGTTTCCGGACAGAAAGGGCCTGCTATGGCTACACCTTC.

The chain recombines TRBV20-1 with TRBJ2-5; D remains unclear. CDR3 size: 11 residues. With 2 bases removed from V and 5 bases from J, the gap between germline ends came to 6 bases. Germline CDR1 is DFQATT and CDR2 is SNEGSKA (reference sequence). CDR3: CSARNQETQYF. The CDR3 DNA follows: TGCAGTGCTAGAAATCAGGAGACCCAGTACTTC.

The genes are TRBV11-2 and TRBJ1-3; D might be TRBD1 (6 bases). The CDR3 spans 14 residues. Between the trimmed V and J ends, which lost 5 bases and 2 bases, there was a span of 10 bases. The germline CDR1 and CDR2 sequences are SGHAT and FQNNGV. CDR3 in DNA: TGTGCCAGCAGCCTCACAGGGACTGGAAACACCATATATTTT. This gives the protein CASSLTGTGNTIYF.

The chain combines TRBV25-1 with TRBJ1-2; 7 bases line up with TRBD1. The trim removed 6 bases at V and 1 base at J, leaving 2 bases unmatched. Germline assignment: CDR1 MGHDK and CDR2 SYGVNS. The CDR3 consists of 13 residues. This CDR3 is CASSRDSNYGYTF. The CDR3 nucleotides read TGTGCCAGCAGCCGGGACAGTAACTATGGCTACACCTTC.

The chain employs TRBV5-1 and TRBJ2-5, with D maybe TRBD1 (5 bases). Germline V gives CDR1 SGHRS, CDR2 YFSETQ. V dropped 0 bases and J dropped 0 bases, with 6 bases sitting between them. The CDR3 totals 14 residues. The CDR3 is CASSLAGYQETQYF. The CDR3 region has the DNA TGCGCCAGCAGCTTGGCAGGGTACCAAGAGACCCAGTACTTC.

This clone was observed a handful of times. V is TRBV6-5 and J is TRBJ1-2, with 7 bases fitting TRBD1. Per germline, CDR1 MNHEY and CDR2 SVGAGI. The V gene end was trimmed by 2 bases and the J gene end by 3 bases; junction bases not matched to a gene: 0. The CDR3 has 13 residues. In DNA form, the CDR3 reads TGTGCCAGCAGTTACGGGACAGACTATGGCTACACCTTC. Its translation: CASSYGTDYGYTF.

This clone was observed a handful of times. The chain joins TRBV7-2 to TRBJ1-1, with TRBD1 as a possible D gene (5 bases). The CDR3 has 18 amino acids. V gave up 4 bases and J gave up 3 bases, with 24 bases separating them. CDR1 and CDR2 (germline): SGHTA, FQGNSA. In DNA form, the CDR3 reads TGTGCCAGCAGCTCCCCGGGGGGGTGGGGACTCCGGGACACTGAAGCTTTCTTT. It specifies CASSSPGGWGLRDTEAFF.